The sequence of this T cell receptor (beta chain) was determined in a study of response to subunit inactivated influenza vaccine. Study-wide findings and caveats: After each seasonal influenza vaccination, few new T cells are recruited, the authors suggested.

The CDR3 extends over 16 amino acids. CDR1 is SGDLS, CDR2 YYNGEE, per germline. Trimming stripped 0 bases from V and 0 bases from J, with 13 bases between. TCRdb reprocessed the RT-PCR reads with MiXCR, giving one entry per CDR3 protein. The sample contains 500,000 to 600,000 distinct CDR3 sequences, around 8% of which appear only once. On this clonotype itself: The target antigen is unknown.

The chain recombines TRBV9 with TRBJ2-7; a weak D match, TRBD2 (5 bases). The origin of this receptor is a man aged 45 to 75 who received an inactivated influenza vaccine. The specimen was PBMCs from blood, collected 23 months after vaccination. DNA of the CDR3: TGTGCCAGCAGCGTAGGGGGTAGCGCTAGCTCCTACGAGCAGTACTTC. It translates to CASSVGGSASSYEQYF.